The TCR beta chain described here comes from a study of T cells in localized non-small cell lung cancer. Study-wide points: Among the top 100 tumor clones, a median around 60 appeared in adjacent lung. Longer overall survival was linked to higher blood T cell density. Adjacent uninvolved lung tissue had the highest T cell clonality, exceeding tumor. Sequence data derive from only one tumor region, so heterogeneity remains possible.

A word on this clone: Its antigen is unknown.

The repertoire was sequenced with immunoSEQ multiplex PCR; TCRdb's copy has only in-frame clones and lacks some. Altogether tens of thousands of clones are present, around four fifths being singletons, with the ten largest covering 20%. The source of this sequence is a female donor over 55 with stage II squamous cell lung carcinoma. The sample in question was peripheral blood, obtained before any cancer treatment.

CDR3 DNA sequence: TGCGCCAGCAGCCAAGGGGTTTTAGGGGGTGAAGCTTTCTTT. This encodes CASSQGVLGGEAFF. The chain has TRBV4-3 and TRBJ1-1, with D maybe TRBD1 (6 bases). The germline V gene encodes CDR1 LGHNA and CDR2 YSLEER. This CDR3 spans 14 amino acids. Trimming stripped 1 base from V and 7 bases from J, with 13 bases between.